A selection of T cell receptor beta chains follows, all from one sample in a study of control samples from healthy donors and cancer patients. Some clones are missing from TCRdb's copy, which holds only in-frame ones; the method was immunoSEQ multiplex PCR. Altogether under 200,000 clones are present, just under 95% being singletons, with the ten largest covering roughly 8.4%. The sample comprised blood. The receptors derive from a woman between 35 and 50 years old in good health. CDR3s include the opening cysteine and the closing phenylalanine or tryptophan. Clone size is not always given. Where it is, it says once, few, many or a class for expanded clones.

abundance,v_gene,j_gene,CDR3aa
NA,TRBV15,TRBJ1-2,CATSRDNTNYGYTF
NA,TRBV6-5,TRBJ2-1,CASSQAGGGEQFF
once,TRBV9,TRBJ1-4,CASSVDEGAREKLFF
NA,TRBV6-2/TRBV6-3,TRBJ2-7,CASSYGLAVSHEQYF
NA,TRBV6-5,TRBJ2-7,CASRKLTGTGYEQYF
NA,TRBV4-2,TRBJ1-1,CASSHDPLVRSEAFF
NA,TRBV10-3,TRBJ1-3,CAISELQGAGNTIYF
once,TRBV11-2,TRBJ1-1,CASSPGGQGGLNTEAFF
NA,TRBV6-5,TRBJ1-1,CASLRNTEAFF
once,TRBV7-2,TRBJ1-3,CASSPIGTAAGNTIYF
NA,TRBV7-9,TRBJ2-2,CASSLSQGAPGELFF
NA,TRBV15,TRBJ1-1,CATSRRRGTEAFF
NA,TRBV2,TRBJ1-6,CASSEVPTGNSPLHF
NA,TRBV2,TRBJ2-4,CASSEDGRLAKNIQYF